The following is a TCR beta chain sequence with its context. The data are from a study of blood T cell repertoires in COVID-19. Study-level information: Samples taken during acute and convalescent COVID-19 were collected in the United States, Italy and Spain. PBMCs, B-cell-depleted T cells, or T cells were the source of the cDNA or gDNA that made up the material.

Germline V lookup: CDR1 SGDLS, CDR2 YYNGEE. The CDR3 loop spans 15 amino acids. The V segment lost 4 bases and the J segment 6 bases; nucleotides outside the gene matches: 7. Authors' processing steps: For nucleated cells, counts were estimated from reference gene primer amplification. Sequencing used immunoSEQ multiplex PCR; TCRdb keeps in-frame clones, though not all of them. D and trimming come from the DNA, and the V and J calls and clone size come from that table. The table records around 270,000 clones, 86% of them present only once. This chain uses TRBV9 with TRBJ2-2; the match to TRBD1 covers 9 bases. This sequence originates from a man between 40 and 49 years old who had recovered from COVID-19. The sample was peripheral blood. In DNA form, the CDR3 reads TGTGCCAGCAGCCCCCGACAGGGGGGAGCCGGGGAGCTGTTTTTT. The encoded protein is CASSPRQGGAGELFF.